The rows below give T cell receptor beta chains drawn from one sample of a study of OX40 agonist ivuxolimab in advanced cancers. The assay was immunoSEQ multiplex PCR, and TCRdb's table has in-frame clones only and misses some. Of some 130,000 clones in the sample, 85% to 90% were seen once. The material sequenced was CD4+ or CD8+ T cells sorted from blood, taken in a trial of the OX40 agonist ivuxolimab. Receptors were obtained from an adult with an advanced solid tumor such as melanoma, head and neck, liver or kidney cancer. Each CDR3 is given with its conserved first and last residue. Fields, in order: D gene, clone size, CDR3 length, V gene, J gene, CDR3 protein, CDR3 DNA. A D gene is named only where the DNA matches it firmly. Clone size, where shown, is once, few, many, or a class for clones that have expanded.

TRBD1	.	17	TRBV7-8	TRBJ2-5	CASSLALIGTGQETQYF	TGTGCCAGCAGCTTAGCCCTCATTGGGACAGGCCAAGAGACCCAGTACTTC
.	.	14	TRBV5-6	TRBJ1-1	CASSLPGANTEAFF	TGTGCCAGCAGCTTGCCAGGGGCCAACACTGAAGCTTTCTTT
.	once	13	TRBV11-2	TRBJ2-7	CASSLDRGDEQYF	TGTGCCAGCAGCTTAGATAGAGGAGACGAGCAGTACTTC
.	.	16	TRBV18	TRBJ1-3	CASSPRPEGRENTIYF	TGTGCCAGCTCACCACGACCAGAGGGGAGGGAAAACACCATATATTTT
TRBD1	.	15	TRBV7-2	TRBJ2-5	CASSVTGGAEETQYF	TGTGCCAGCAGCGTTACAGGGGGCGCAGAGGAGACCCAGTACTTC
TRBD2	.	12	TRBV7-9	TRBJ2-1	CASSLVAGYEFF	TGTGCCAGCAGCTTGGTAGCGGGATACGAGTTCTTC
TRBD1	.	13	TRBV30	TRBJ2-5	CAMTGQGKETQYF	TGTGCCATGACGGGACAGGGGAAAGAGACCCAGTACTTC
TRBD1	.	16	TRBV7-2	TRBJ1-2	CASSLQKSTGGEGYTF	TGTGCCAGCAGCTTACAAAAAAGCACAGGGGGAGAGGGCTACACCTTC
.	.	16	TRBV9	TRBJ2-1	CASSVSEGRSYNEQFF	TGTGCCAGCAGCGTAAGCGAGGGGAGGTCCTACAATGAGCAGTTCTTC
.	.	13	TRBV30	TRBJ2-3	CAWSVGATDTQYF	TGTGCCTGGAGTGTAGGGGCAACAGATACGCAGTATTTT
TRBD2	.	11	TRBV2	TRBJ2-5	CAVAGGETQYF	TGTGCCGTAGCGGGGGGGGAGACCCAGTACTTC
TRBD2	.	19	TRBV6-1	TRBJ2-3	CASSEWNWASGGQTDTQYF	TGTGCCAGCAGTGAATGGAATTGGGCTAGCGGGGGGCAAACAGATACGCAGTATTTT
TRBD1	.	15	TRBV19	TRBJ2-7	CASSVYGTATYEQYF	TGTGCCAGTAGTGTATACGGGACAGCCACCTACGAGCAGTACTTC
.	.	17	TRBV7-9	TRBJ2-6	CASVDVTGISGANVLTF	TGTGCCAGCGTCGACGTAACAGGGATCTCTGGGGCCAACGTCCTGACTTTC
.	.	15	TRBV5-1	TRBJ1-4	CASSLFGQINEKLFF	TGCGCCAGCAGCTTATTCGGACAGATTAATGAAAAACTGTTTTTT
.	.	12	TRBV30	TRBJ1-3	CAWSPPMNTIYF	TGTGCCTGGAGCCCCCCAATGAACACCATATATTTT
.	once	15	TRBV19	TRBJ2-3	CASSPQGRGTDTQYF	TGTGCCAGTAGTCCGCAGGGTAGGGGCACAGATACGCAGTATTTT
.	.	14	TRBV27	TRBJ1-4	CASNPRGGNEKLFF	TGTGCCAGCAATCCTAGGGGAGGTAATGAAAAACTGTTTTTT
.	few	13	TRBV18	TRBJ2-7	CASSPSQGDEQYF	TGTGCCAGCTCACCGTCCCAGGGAGACGAGCAGTACTTC
.	.	12	TRBV28	TRBJ1-1	CASGLGGTEAFF	TGTGCCAGCGGACTAGGGGGGACTGAAGCTTTCTTT
.	.	15	TRBV9	TRBJ1-2	CASALGGRDSYGYTF	TGTGCCAGCGCCCTTGGGGGGCGGGATTCCTATGGCTACACCTTC
TRBD2	.	15	TRBV7-2	TRBJ2-1	CASSRLAGGYNEQFF	TGTGCCAGCAGCCGACTAGCGGGGGGCTACAATGAGCAGTTCTTC
TRBD1	.	12	TRBV30	TRBJ1-2	CAWSGGQGGYTF	TGTGCCTGGAGTGGGGGACAGGGCGGCTACACCTTC
.	.	14	TRBV4-3	TRBJ2-7	CASSQELVRGEQYF	TGCGCCAGCAGCCAAGAACTGGTCAGGGGCGAGCAGTACTTC
.	.	16	TRBV21-1	TRBJ2-1	CASSRETGSSYNEQFF	TGTGCCAGCAGCAGAGAGACTGGCAGCTCCTACAATGAGCAGTTCTTC
.	.	13	TRBV4-3	TRBJ2-3	CASSQRDRDTQYF	TGCGCCAGCAGCCAAAGGGACCGAGATACGCAGTATTTT
.	.	15	TRBV28	TRBJ2-1	CASSERGRRANEQFF	TGTGCCAGCAGCGAAAGGGGTAGGCGGGCAAATGAGCAGTTCTTC
.	.	16	TRBV4-1	TRBJ2-2	CASSQLAGSDTGELFF	TGCGCCAGCAGCCAATTGGCAGGGAGCGACACCGGGGAGCTGTTTTTT
.	.	14	TRBV15	TRBJ2-7	CATSRPGGRSEQYF	TGTGCCACCAGCAGACCGGGGGGCCGCTCCGAGCAGTACTTC
.	.	16	TRBV5-6	TRBJ1-1	CASSFGGARMNTEAFF	TGTGCCAGCAGCTTTGGGGGGGCGCGAATGAACACTGAAGCTTTCTTT
.	.	15	TRBV5-1	TRBJ1-4	CASSLSPDPRQKLFF	TGCGCCAGCAGCTTGTCTCCGGATCCCCGGCAAAAACTGTTTTTT
.	.	15	TRBV9	TRBJ2-4	CASSVGQGAKNIQYF	TGTGCCAGCAGCGTAGGGCAGGGGGCCAAAAACATTCAGTACTTC
.	once	15	TRBV28	TRBJ2-2	CASSSRRGNTGELFF	TGTGCCAGCAGTTCTAGGCGGGGGAACACCGGGGAGCTGTTTTTT
TRBD1	.	12	TRBV2	TRBJ2-7	CASRAPQGWEYF	TGTGCCAGCAGGGCACCACAGGGGTGGGAGTACTTC
.	.	15	TRBV27	TRBJ2-3	CASKTPGTVTDTQYF	TGTGCCAGCAAGACCCCCGGGACCGTCACAGATACGCAGTATTTT
TRBD1	.	15	TRBV11-3	TRBJ1-1	CASSPGQGMNTEAFF	TGTGCCAGCAGCCCGGGACAGGGCATGAACACTGAAGCTTTCTTT
TRBD1	.	15	TRBV7-8	TRBJ2-1	CASGPGTGAYNEQFF	TGTGCCAGCGGCCCCGGGACAGGAGCCTACAATGAGCAGTTCTTC
.	.	13	TRBV2	TRBJ2-7	CASSEARQGPKYF	TGTGCCAGCAGTGAAGCGAGGCAGGGCCCCAAGTACTTC
.	.	14	TRBV6-6	TRBJ1-6	CASTSGGYNSPLHF	TGTGCCAGCACCTCGGGAGGCTATAATTCACCCCTCCACTTT
.	.	14	TRBV28	TRBJ2-5	CASSLAGQEKTQYF	TGTGCCAGCAGTTTAGCAGGGCAGGAAAAGACCCAGTACTTC
.	.	20	TRBV4-2	TRBJ1-6	CASSLRVGVSLESANSPLHF	TGTGCCAGCAGCCTCAGGGTGGGAGTAAGTTTAGAGTCCGCTAATTCACCCCTCCACTTT
.	.	15	TRBV7-8	TRBJ2-6	CASSLVAVGANVLTF	TGTGCCAGCAGCTTAGTAGCTGTAGGGGCCAACGTCCTGACTTTC
TRBD2	.	16	TRBV7-2	TRBJ2-5	CASSLTGGGVQETQYF	TGTGCCAGCAGCTTAACGGGCGGGGGAGTACAAGAGACCCAGTACTTC
TRBD1	.	16	TRBV18	TRBJ1-5	CASSPGTGSSNQPQHF	TGTGCCAGCTCACCCGGGACAGGGTCTAGCAATCAGCCCCAGCATTTT